Following are 6 T cell receptor beta chains from one sample sequenced in a study of T cell repertoires in cytomegalovirus infection. The antigens of these receptors remain unknown. TCRdb analysed the reads with MiXCR anew, one entry per CDR3 protein. The sample has fewer than 1,000,000 distinct CDR3 sequences, around 30% seen once. Specimen: cultured CD8+ T cells from PBMCs, collected from culture after CMV antigen stimulation. The receptor set was obtained from a human donor in good health (CMV status not recorded). Some clones in this sample may be carry-over from other donors' samples.

There are many counts of this clonotype. The chain employs TRBV7-3 and TRBJ2-2, with D unresolved. The germline gives CDR1 SGHTA, CDR2 FQGTGA. The CDR3 totals 14 residues. V was shortened by 0 bases and J by 2 bases, with 4 bases between the two germline ends. CDR3: CASSLTSNTGELFF. The CDR3 region has the DNA TGTGCCAGCAGCTTAACCAGTAACACCGGGGAGCTGTTTTTT.

As concerns this clonotype: Sequence at one end of the junction differs from germline and may be a read error. The chain combines TRBV27 with TRBJ2-1; D possibly corresponds to TRBD2 (7 bases). Germline loops: CDR1 MNHEY, CDR2 SMNVEV (reference sequence). The CDR3 is made up of 12 amino acids. The CDR3 DNA follows: TGTGCCAGCGGCGGGGGCTACAATAAGCAGTTCTTC. It specifies CASGGGYNKQFF.

This sequence joins TRBV27 and TRBJ1-6; D might be TRBD1 (5 bases). The length of the CDR3 is 14 residues. Germline V gene lookup returns CDR1 MNHEY and CDR2 SMNVEV (reference sequence). Deletions cut 4 bases from V and 10 bases from J, with 14 bases between. CDR3 nucleotides: TGTGCCAGCAGTTACGGACATGCTGAATCACCCCTCCACTTT. Amino acids: CASSYGHAESPLHF.

This clonotype was found a few times. The V and J genes are TRBV19 and TRBJ2-4, with 10 positions matching TRBD2. Germline CDR1 reads LNHDA; CDR2 reads SQIVND (reference sequence). The CDR3 consists of 19 residues. With V trimmed by 1 base and J by 0 bases, 9 bases remained unmatched. The CDR3 DNA reads as TGTGCCAGTAGTATAGGGCGGGCTAGCGGGGGACTAGCCAAAAACATTCAGTACTTC. Translated, it gives CASSIGRASGGLAKNIQYF.

The rearrangement joins TRBV5-5 to TRBJ2-1; D is unclear. The CDR3 totals 14 residues. Deletions cut 4 bases from V and 13 bases from J, with 21 bases between. CDR1 and CDR2 from the germline V gene are SGHKS and YYEKEE (reference sequence). The CDR3 is CASSPEDTPEAQFF. The CDR3, as DNA: TGTGCCAGCAGCCCCGAAGACACGCCAGAGGCCCAGTTCTTC. The entire variable domain, with the rest obtained from reference TRBV5-5 and TRBJ2-1, is as follows: DAGVTQSPTHLIKTRGQQVTLRCSPISGHKSVSWYQQVLGQGPQFIFQYYEKEERGRGNFPDRFSARQFPNYSSELNVNALLLGDSALYLCASSPEDTPEAQFFGPGTRLTVL.

The CDR3 is CASSIIAVLGTDTQYF. Written as DNA, the CDR3 is TGTGCCAGCAGCATCATCGCCGTTTTGGGTACAGATACGCAGTATTTT. The chain is built from TRBV7-2 and TRBJ2-3; no clear D. Looked up from germline, CDR1 is SGHTA and CDR2 is FQGNSA. Trimming took 5 bases from V and 3 from J, leaving 18 bases between them. The CDR3 spans 16 residues. Full variable domain (rest looked up from reference TRBV7-2 and TRBJ2-3): GAGVSQSPSNKVTEKGKDVELRCDPISGHTALYWYRQSLGQGLEFLIYFQGNSAPDKSGLPSDRFSAERTGGSVSTLTIQRTQQEDSAVYLCASSIIAVLGTDTQYFGPGTRLTVL.